This T cell receptor (beta chain) emerged from a study of cytomegalovirus exposure and HLA in healthy donors. Study-wide findings and caveats: An analysis that came later showed most CMV-associated TCR beta chains appearing HLA-restricted.

Comments on this clone: Its antigen is unknown.

Healthy bone marrow donors supplied every sample. This CDR3 has 12 amino acids. Trimming shortened V by 2 bases and J by 4 bases, and 5 bases separated the two germline ends. Germline CDR1 and CDR2: SGHAT and FQNNGV. Primers for the PCR totalled 60 Vbeta and 13 Jbeta. Sequencing used immunoSEQ multiplex PCR; TCRdb keeps in-frame clones, though not all of them. Here the sample spans about 180,000 clones, roughly 77% being singletons. Source material: PBMCs. The J gene is TRBJ1-2, the V gene TRBV11-2; D remains unclear. The TCR comes from a woman aged 30 to 39 in good health and CMV-seronegative. The CDR3 reads CASSLTSYGYTF. DNA of the CDR3: TGTGCCAGCAGCTTAACCAGCTATGGCTACACCTTC.